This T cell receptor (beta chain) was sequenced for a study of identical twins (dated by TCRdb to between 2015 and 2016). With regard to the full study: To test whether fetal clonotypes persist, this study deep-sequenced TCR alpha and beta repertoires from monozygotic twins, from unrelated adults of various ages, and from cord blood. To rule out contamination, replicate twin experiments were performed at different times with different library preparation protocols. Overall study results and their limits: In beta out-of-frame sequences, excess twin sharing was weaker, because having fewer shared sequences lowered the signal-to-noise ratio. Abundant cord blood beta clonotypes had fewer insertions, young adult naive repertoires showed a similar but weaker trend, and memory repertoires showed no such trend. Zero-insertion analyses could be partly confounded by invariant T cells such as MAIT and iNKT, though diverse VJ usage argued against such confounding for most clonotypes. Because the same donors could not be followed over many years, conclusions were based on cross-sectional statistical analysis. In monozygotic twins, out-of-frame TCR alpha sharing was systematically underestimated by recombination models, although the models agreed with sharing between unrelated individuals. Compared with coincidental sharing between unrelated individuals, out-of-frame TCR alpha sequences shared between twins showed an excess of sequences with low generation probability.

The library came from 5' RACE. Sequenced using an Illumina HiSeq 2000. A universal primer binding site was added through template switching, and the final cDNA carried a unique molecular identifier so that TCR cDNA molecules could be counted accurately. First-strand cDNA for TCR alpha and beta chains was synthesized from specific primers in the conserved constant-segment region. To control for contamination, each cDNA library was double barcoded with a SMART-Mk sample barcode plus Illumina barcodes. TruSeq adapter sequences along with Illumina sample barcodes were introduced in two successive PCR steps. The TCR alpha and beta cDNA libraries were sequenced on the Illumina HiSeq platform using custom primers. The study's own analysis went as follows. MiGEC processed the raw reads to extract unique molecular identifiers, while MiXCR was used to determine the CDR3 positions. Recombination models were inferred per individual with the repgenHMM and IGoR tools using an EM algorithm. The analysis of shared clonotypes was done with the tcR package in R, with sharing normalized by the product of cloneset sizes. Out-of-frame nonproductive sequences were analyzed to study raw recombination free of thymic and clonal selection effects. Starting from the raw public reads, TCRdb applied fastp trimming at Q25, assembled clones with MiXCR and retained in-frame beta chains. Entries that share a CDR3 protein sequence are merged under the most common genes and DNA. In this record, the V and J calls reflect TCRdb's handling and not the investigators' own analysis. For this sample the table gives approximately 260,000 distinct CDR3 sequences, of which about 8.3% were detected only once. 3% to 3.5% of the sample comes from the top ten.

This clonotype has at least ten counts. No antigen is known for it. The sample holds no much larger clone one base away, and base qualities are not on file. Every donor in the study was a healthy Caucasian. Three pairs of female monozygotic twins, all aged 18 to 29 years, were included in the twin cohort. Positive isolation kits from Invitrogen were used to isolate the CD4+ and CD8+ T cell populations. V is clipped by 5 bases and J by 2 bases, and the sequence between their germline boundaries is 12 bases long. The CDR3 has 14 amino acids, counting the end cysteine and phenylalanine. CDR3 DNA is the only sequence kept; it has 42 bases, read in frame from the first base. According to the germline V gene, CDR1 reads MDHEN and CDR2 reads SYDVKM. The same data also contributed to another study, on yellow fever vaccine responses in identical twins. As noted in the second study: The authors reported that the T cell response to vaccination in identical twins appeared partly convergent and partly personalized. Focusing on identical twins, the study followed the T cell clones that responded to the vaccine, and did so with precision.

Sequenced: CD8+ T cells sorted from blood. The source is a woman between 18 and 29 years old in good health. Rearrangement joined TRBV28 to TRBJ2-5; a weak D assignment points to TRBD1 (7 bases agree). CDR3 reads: CASSEEGQQETQYF. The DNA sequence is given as TGTGCCAGCAGTGAGGAGGGACAGCAAGAGACCCAGTACTTC.